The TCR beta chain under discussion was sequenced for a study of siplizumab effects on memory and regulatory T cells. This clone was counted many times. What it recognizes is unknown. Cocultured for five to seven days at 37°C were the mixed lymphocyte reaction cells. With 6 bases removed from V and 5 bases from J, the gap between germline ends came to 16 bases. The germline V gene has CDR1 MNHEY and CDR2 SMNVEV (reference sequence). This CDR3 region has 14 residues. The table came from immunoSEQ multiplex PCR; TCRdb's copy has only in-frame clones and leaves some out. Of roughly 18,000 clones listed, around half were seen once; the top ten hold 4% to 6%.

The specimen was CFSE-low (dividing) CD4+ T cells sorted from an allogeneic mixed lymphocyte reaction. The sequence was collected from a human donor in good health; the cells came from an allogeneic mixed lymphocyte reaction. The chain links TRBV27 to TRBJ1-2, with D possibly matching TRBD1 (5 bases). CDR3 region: CASRASGGVYGYTF. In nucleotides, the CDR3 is TGTGCCAGCAGGGCTTCGGGGGGTGTTTATGGCTACACCTTC.